This passage covers 19 T cell receptor beta chains from one sample sequenced in a study of blood T cell repertoires in COVID-19. Profiled with immunoSEQ multiplex PCR; TCRdb holds only in-frame clones, not every one. The table lists some 100,000 clones, around nine tenths of them singletons. Material: peripheral blood. The receptors come from a man between 45 and 60 years old with acute or convalescent COVID-19.

The V and J genes are TRBV21-1 and TRBJ1-2; no DNA check was done on the table's D call, TRBD1. TRBV21-1 is termed a pseudogene. The CDR3 has 15 amino acids. In nucleotides, the CDR3 is TGTGCCAGTCCCCTGGACAGAGGGTCAAACTATGGCTACACCTTC. The encoded protein is CASPLDRGSNYGYTF.

The V call is TRBV5-1, the J call TRBJ2-6; a possible D gene is TRBD1 (5 bases). V was pared by 4 bases and J by 0 bases, with 14 bases between. Germline V lookup: CDR1 SGHRS, CDR2 YFSETQ. The CDR3 is 17 amino acids. The DNA for the CDR3 is TGCGCCAGCAGCCCCCGACAGCTCCGCTCTGGGGCCAACGTCCTGACTTTC. Its translation: CASSPRQLRSGANVLTF.

J is TRBJ1-4 and V is TRBV6-4; D unresolved. Germline V gives CDR1 MRHNA, CDR2 SNTAGT. V was trimmed by 4 bases and J by 6 bases, leaving 12 bases between them. The CDR3 extends over 14 amino acids. CDR3 region: CASSARIRDEKLFF. The CDR3 DNA reads TGTGCCAGCAGTGCCCGGATTCGGGATGAAAAACTGTTTTTT.

The chain uses TRBV19 and TRBJ2-4; D is possibly TRBD2 (5 bases). The CDR3 loop spans 15 amino acids. Germline V gene sequence: CDR1 LNHDA, CDR2 SQIVND (reference sequence). V was pared by 4 bases and J by 8 bases, with 18 bases between. The CDR3 DNA sequence: TGTGCCAGTAGTAGGACGGGAACTGCCGGGTACATTCAGTACTTC. It translates to CASSRTGTAGYIQYF.

The chain couples TRBV4-2 to TRBJ2-3; 10 bases map to TRBD2. The CDR3 length is 17 residues. Looked up from germline, CDR1 is LGHNA and CDR2 is YNFKEQ. V dropped 1 base and J dropped 5; count of bases not matched to a gene: 9. The CDR3 sequence: CASSQVALAGVGDTQYF. The CDR3 region has the DNA TGTGCCAGCAGCCAAGTTGCGCTAGCGGGAGTTGGAGATACGCAGTATTTT.

This sequence joins TRBV30 and TRBJ2-6, with D possibly matching TRBD2 (5 bases). The germline V gene has CDR1 GTSNPN and CDR2 SVGIG (reference sequence). With 4 bases removed from V and 0 bases from J, the gap between germline ends came to 10 bases. This CDR3 comprises 15 residues. CDR3 sequence reads: CAWIAGGSGANVLTF. The CDR3 DNA reads as TGTGCCTGGATTGCAGGAGGCTCTGGGGCCAACGTCCTGACTTTC. The full variable domain, completed using reference TRBV30 and TRBJ2-6, is SQTIHQWPATLVQPVGSPLSLECTVEGTSNPNLYWYRQAAGRGLQLLFYSVGIGQISSEVPQNLSASRPQDRQFILSSKKLLLSDSGFYLCAWIAGGSGANVLTFGAGSRLTVL.

The chain carries TRBV9 and TRBJ1-1; D not certain. The germline gives CDR1 SGDLS, CDR2 YYNGEE. The V and J ends lost 0 bases and 2 bases respectively, with 11 bases between them. The CDR3 runs 15 residues. CDR3 bases: TGTGCCAGCAGCGTAGCCCCACTTAAAAACACTGAAGCTTTCTTT. Translated: CASSVAPLKNTEAFF.

Comments on this clone: In the same sample, other DNA sequences code for this CDR3. The genes are TRBV4-1 and TRBJ2-2; D is unresolved. Per germline, CDR1 MGHRA and CDR2 YSYEKL. The CDR3 extends over 14 amino acids. The V end lost 1 base, the J end lost 2 bases, and 5 bases lay between the germline ends. The CDR3 reads CASSQVQNTGELFF. Here the CDR3 DNA reads TGCGCCAGCAGCCAAGTACAAAACACCGGGGAGCTGTTTTTT.

This clone has a single count. The chain carries TRBV4-2 and TRBJ2-3; weak D call: TRBD1 (5 bases). The length of the CDR3 is 13 residues. V lost 0 bases, J lost 4 bases, and 5 bases lay in between. Per the germline V gene, CDR1 is LGHNA and CDR2 is YNFKEQ. This CDR3 reads CASSQETADTQYF. CDR3 in DNA: TGTGCCAGCAGCCAAGAGACAGCAGATACGCAGTATTTT.

The rearrangement links TRBV3-1 (or the pseudogene TRBV3-2) to TRBJ1-1, with 8 bases matching TRBD1. The length of the CDR3 is 13 residues. Trimming took 3 bases from V and 5 from J; bases not matched to a gene: 2. Germline V gives CDR1 LGHDT, CDR2 YNNKEL (reference sequence). The CDR3 here is CASSQDRATEAFF. The CDR3 nucleotides read TGTGCCAGCAGCCAGGACAGGGCTACTGAAGCTTTCTTT.

The chain recombines TRBV27 with TRBJ2-3; 13 bases align to TRBD2. The CDR3 loop spans 18 amino acids. Germline V gene lookup returns CDR1 MNHEY and CDR2 SMNVEV (reference sequence). The ends lost 3 bases at V and 0 bases at J; junction bases unmatched: 6. The CDR3 sequence: CASSFRLAGGGSTDTQYF. DNA for the CDR3: TGTGCCAGCAGTTTTAGACTAGCGGGAGGCGGAAGCACAGATACGCAGTATTTT.

V and J are TRBV5-8 and TRBJ2-2, with 9 bases matching TRBD1. Germline V CDR1 and CDR2: SGHTS, YDEGEE. The CDR3 runs to 16 residues. Losses at the gene ends were 4 bases for V and 0 bases for J; bases not matched to a gene: 4. The CDR3 loop is CASSPGTGSNTGELFF. The CDR3, as DNA: TGTGCCAGCAGCCCTGGGACAGGGTCGAACACCGGGGAGCTGTTTTTT.

The rearrangement joins TRBV11-2 to TRBJ1-2, with unresolved D. Germline loops: CDR1 SGHAT, CDR2 FQNNGV. Trimming cost V 5 bases and J 7 bases, with 14 bases left between them. The CDR3 has 13 residues. CDR3 loop: CASSSPSTGGYTF. In DNA form, the CDR3 reads TGTGCCAGCAGCAGTCCTTCCACGGGTGGCTACACCTTC.

The V gene is TRBV28, the J gene TRBJ2-1, with a possible D match to TRBD1 (6 bases). Germline CDR1 reads MDHEN; CDR2 reads SYDVKM. Between the trimmed V and J ends, which lost 5 bases and 3 bases, there was a span of 11 bases. The CDR3 extends over 14 amino acids. The CDR3 DNA reads as TGTGCCAGCAGTACTTTGGACAGCTACAATGAGCAGTTCTTC. The encoded protein is CASSTLDSYNEQFF.

This clone was counted once. This sequence joins TRBV5-4 and TRBJ2-3; TRBD1 aligns across 9 bases. Trimming cost V 4 bases and J 3 bases; bases outside gene matches: 6. Germline V gives CDR1 SGHNT, CDR2 YYREEE (reference sequence). The length of the CDR3 is 15 residues. The CDR3 loop is CASSLPGQGTDTQYF. In DNA form, the CDR3 reads TGTGCCAGCAGCCTGCCGGGACAGGGTACAGATACGCAGTATTTT.

This sequence joins TRBV7-9 and TRBJ2-3; tentatively, D is TRBD2 (5 bases). Deletions cut 5 bases from V and 1 base from J, with 13 bases between. Germline V gene lookup returns CDR1 SEHNR and CDR2 FQNEAQ (reference sequence). CDR3 length: 15 amino acids. DNA of the CDR3: TGTGCCAGCAGCCCCACGGCAGCGGGCACAGATACGCAGTATTTT. This sequence encodes CASSPTAAGTDTQYF.

The chain uses TRBV2 and TRBJ2-7; D not certain. V was clipped by 5 bases and J by 7 bases, with 12 bases between them. The CDR3 runs to 12 residues. Germline V gene data show CDR1 as SNHLY and CDR2 as FYNNEI. The CDR3 sequence is CASSTTAREQYF. CDR3 in DNA: TGTGCCAGCAGTACGACTGCAAGGGAGCAGTACTTC.

As DNA, the CDR3 is TGTGCCAGCAGCCCTGGGACAGGGGGCGCTGGGTTCTCCTACGAGCAGTACTTC. Translated, it gives CASSPGTGGAGFSYEQYF. The chain has TRBV7-6 and TRBJ2-7; TRBD1 agrees at 12 bases. The V gene end was trimmed by 5 bases and the J gene end by 0 bases; junction bases not matched to a gene: 11. Germline V gene lookup returns CDR1 SGHVS and CDR2 FNYEAQ. The CDR3 length is 18 residues.

The chain joins TRBV28 to TRBJ1-5, with D uncertain. From germline, CDR1 is MDHEN and CDR2 SYDVKM. Deletions cut 7 bases from V and 7 bases from J, with 11 bases between. The CDR3 extends over 12 amino acids. The CDR3 protein is CASTTTNQPQHF. CDR3 DNA sequence: TGTGCCAGCACCACAACGAACCAGCCCCAGCATTTT.